This is a list of T cell receptor beta chains from one sample in a study of beta chain features in type 1 diabetes. TCRdb's table, derived via immunoSEQ multiplex PCR, lists solely in-frame clones and lacks some. The table includes hundreds of thousands of clones, roughly a sixth detected once. The specimen was naive CD4+ T cells from blood. The receptors were sampled from a man aged 18 to 30 in good health. Both conserved end residues are part of each CDR3. The D gene is left open where the match is weak. Expanded clones are given a class, and other clones once, few, many or no size at all.

len: 10
d_gene: NA
j_gene: TRBJ1-2
abundance: NA
v_gene: TRBV9
CDR3nt: TGTGCCAGCAGGGGTTATGGCTACACCTTC
CDR3aa: CASRGYGYTF

len: 14
d_gene: NA
j_gene: TRBJ2-6
abundance: NA
v_gene: TRBV19
CDR3nt: TGTGCCAGTATTCGTGCGGCAGGGGCCAACGTCCTGACTTTC
CDR3aa: CASIRAAGANVLTF

len: 14
d_gene: NA
j_gene: TRBJ1-5
abundance: NA
v_gene: TRBV7-4
CDR3nt: TGTGCCAGCAGCTACCGGGACTCCAATCAGCCCCAGCATTTT
CDR3aa: CASSYRDSNQPQHF

len: 15
d_gene: TRBD1
j_gene: TRBJ1-5
abundance: NA
v_gene: TRBV2
CDR3nt: TGTGCCAGCAGAGGCACAGGGGGCGCGGGTCAGCCCCAGCATTTT
CDR3aa: CASRGTGGAGQPQHF

len: 14
d_gene: NA
j_gene: TRBJ1-2
abundance: NA
v_gene: TRBV5-4
CDR3nt: TGTGCCAGCAGCTTGGATCTAGGTTACAGTGGCTACACCTTC
CDR3aa: CASSLDLGYSGYTF

len: 17
d_gene: TRBD2
j_gene: TRBJ2-1
abundance: NA
v_gene: TRBV5-6
CDR3nt: TGTGCCAGCAGCTTGGTAGGGGCTAGCGGGAGGGCTACTGAGCAGTTCTTC
CDR3aa: CASSLVGASGRATEQFF

len: 14
d_gene: NA
j_gene: TRBJ2-1
abundance: NA
v_gene: TRBV7-2
CDR3nt: TGTGCCAGCAGCTTAGCCGGTACCTTCAATGAGCAGTTCTTC
CDR3aa: CASSLAGTFNEQFF

len: 11
d_gene: NA
j_gene: TRBJ1-2
abundance: NA
v_gene: TRBV20-1
CDR3nt: TGCAGTGCCGTGAAAAACTATGGCTACACCTTC
CDR3aa: CSAVKNYGYTF

len: 15
d_gene: NA
j_gene: TRBJ2-1
abundance: few
v_gene: TRBV27
CDR3nt: TGTGCCAGCAGTCCCAAGGCAGGTTCCTACAATGAGCAGTTCTTC
CDR3aa: CASSPKAGSYNEQFF

len: 14
d_gene: TRBD2
j_gene: TRBJ2-3
abundance: few
v_gene: TRBV28
CDR3nt: TGTGCCAGCAGTCCTCCGCGGGAGACAGATACGCAGTATTTT
CDR3aa: CASSPPRETDTQYF

len: 15
d_gene: NA
j_gene: TRBJ1-5
abundance: few
v_gene: TRBV7-2
CDR3nt: TGTGCCAGCAGCTTATCTGGGGAGGGCAATCAGCCCCAGCATTTT
CDR3aa: CASSLSGEGNQPQHF

len: 15
d_gene: NA
j_gene: TRBJ1-3
abundance: few
v_gene: TRBV5-4
CDR3nt: TGTGCCAGCAGCCGCTTCGGAGGGGTCGAAAACACCATATATTTT
CDR3aa: CASSRFGGVENTIYF

len: 17
d_gene: NA
j_gene: TRBJ2-7
abundance: NA
v_gene: TRBV4-3
CDR3nt: TGCGCCAGCAGCCAAGATATGGGGCGGGCGGCCACCTACGAGCAGTACTTC
CDR3aa: CASSQDMGRAATYEQYF

len: 15
d_gene: TRBD2
j_gene: TRBJ2-1
abundance: few
v_gene: TRBV4-1
CDR3nt: TGCGCCAGCAGCCGACTAGCGGTACTGGCCAATGAGCAGTTCTTC
CDR3aa: CASSRLAVLANEQFF

len: 14
d_gene: NA
j_gene: TRBJ1-1
abundance: few
v_gene: TRBV6-4
CDR3nt: TGTGCCAGCAGCCTCCGCTCGGGGGTCGGTGAAGCTTTCTTT
CDR3aa: CASSLRSGVGEAFF

len: 17
d_gene: NA
j_gene: TRBJ1-3
abundance: few
v_gene: TRBV7-6
CDR3nt: TGTGCCAGCAGCTTCATTGCCGGGACGCGAGCTGGAAACACCATATATTTT
CDR3aa: CASSFIAGTRAGNTIYF

len: 15
d_gene: TRBD1
j_gene: TRBJ2-7
abundance: few
v_gene: TRBV5-1
CDR3nt: TGCGCCAGCAGCTCCGGACAGGGCCTAGGATACGAGCAGTACTTC
CDR3aa: CASSSGQGLGYEQYF

len: 16
d_gene: TRBD1
j_gene: TRBJ1-1
abundance: NA
v_gene: TRBV5-1
CDR3nt: TGCGCCAGCAGCTCGCCCTCCGGGACAGGGAACACTGAAGCTTTCTTT
CDR3aa: CASSSPSGTGNTEAFF

len: 12
d_gene: NA
j_gene: TRBJ1-1
abundance: few
v_gene: TRBV28
CDR3nt: TGTGCCAGCAGTTTAGGGAACACTGAAGCTTTCTTT
CDR3aa: CASSLGNTEAFF

len: 14
d_gene: NA
j_gene: TRBJ1-1
abundance: few
v_gene: TRBV5-1
CDR3nt: TGCGCCAGCAGCTTGGCTGGAGGGGGCACTGAAGCTTTCTTT
CDR3aa: CASSLAGGGTEAFF

len: 15
d_gene: TRBD1
j_gene: TRBJ1-2
abundance: NA
v_gene: TRBV4-3
CDR3nt: TGCGCCAGCAGCCAAACAGGGGGCGCGTCCTATGGCTACACCTTC
CDR3aa: CASSQTGGASYGYTF

len: 14
d_gene: NA
j_gene: TRBJ1-2
abundance: once
v_gene: TRBV28
CDR3nt: TGTGCCAGCAGTTTGCGAAACAGATTTCATGGCTACACCTTC
CDR3aa: CASSLRNRFHGYTF

len: 16
d_gene: TRBD1
j_gene: TRBJ1-2
abundance: few
v_gene: TRBV7-9
CDR3nt: TGTGCCAGCAGCTTAGACCGGACAGGGAGTAACTATGGCTACACCTTC
CDR3aa: CASSLDRTGSNYGYTF

len: 13
d_gene: NA
j_gene: TRBJ2-3
abundance: NA
v_gene: TRBV7-7
CDR3nt: TGTGCTAGCAGCCCCCGCCGAGCAGATACGCAGTATTTT
CDR3aa: CASSPRRADTQYF

len: 13
d_gene: NA
j_gene: TRBJ2-3
abundance: few
v_gene: TRBV18
CDR3nt: TGTGCCAGCTCACAAATAGAGATGGATACGCAGTATTTT
CDR3aa: CASSQIEMDTQYF

len: 12
d_gene: NA
j_gene: TRBJ1-1
abundance: NA
v_gene: TRBV19
CDR3nt: TGTGCCAGTACAAAGTGGAACACTGAAGCTTTCTTT
CDR3aa: CASTKWNTEAFF

len: 16
d_gene: NA
j_gene: TRBJ1-6
abundance: few
v_gene: TRBV5-4
CDR3nt: TGTGCCAGCAGCTTGGGCGACGGGGGGCTTCGCTCACCCCTCCACTTT
CDR3aa: CASSLGDGGLRSPLHF

len: 14
d_gene: NA
j_gene: TRBJ1-1
abundance: few
v_gene: TRBV7-2
CDR3nt: TGTGCCAGCAGCTTAAACCAAGCAGGGACTGAAGCTTTCTTT
CDR3aa: CASSLNQAGTEAFF

len: 15
d_gene: TRBD2
j_gene: TRBJ2-5
abundance: NA
v_gene: TRBV7-9
CDR3nt: TGTGCCAGCAGCTTAGATGGGCTAGCGGGAGAGACCCAGTACTTC
CDR3aa: CASSLDGLAGETQYF

len: 15
d_gene: TRBD2
j_gene: TRBJ2-1
abundance: few
v_gene: TRBV6-5
CDR3nt: TGTGCCAGCAGTTACCGGATCGGGGGGGTCAATGAGCAGTTCTTC
CDR3aa: CASSYRIGGVNEQFF

len: 15
d_gene: NA
j_gene: TRBJ1-5
abundance: few
v_gene: TRBV5-1
CDR3nt: TGCGCCAGCAGCTTGGAGGGAGGGGGCAATCAGCCCCAGCATTTT
CDR3aa: CASSLEGGGNQPQHF

len: 13
d_gene: NA
j_gene: TRBJ2-1
abundance: few
v_gene: TRBV5-1
CDR3nt: TGCGCCAGCAGCTCGGATGCCTATGTTGAGCAGTTCTTC
CDR3aa: CASSSDAYVEQFF

len: 11
d_gene: NA
j_gene: TRBJ2-3
abundance: NA
v_gene: TRBV7-3
CDR3nt: TGTGCCAGCAGCTCCGGACAATCTCGGTATTTT
CDR3aa: CASSSGQSRYF

len: 12
d_gene: NA
j_gene: TRBJ2-3
abundance: NA
v_gene: TRBV7-2
CDR3nt: TGTGCCAGCAGCTTAAGGAGAGATACGCAGTATTTT
CDR3aa: CASSLRRDTQYF

len: 13
d_gene: NA
j_gene: TRBJ1-4
abundance: NA
v_gene: TRBV19
CDR3nt: TGTGCCAGTAGTCCCCGGACCAATGAAAAACTGTTTTTT
CDR3aa: CASSPRTNEKLFF

len: 17
d_gene: TRBD1
j_gene: TRBJ1-5
abundance: few
v_gene: TRBV19
CDR3nt: TGTGCCAGTAGGCTTCTAACAGGGGGCGGGAACAATCAGCCCCAGCATTTT
CDR3aa: CASRLLTGGGNNQPQHF